This TCR beta chain derives from a study of T and B cells in COVID-19 patients. The V and J ends lost 6 bases and 2 bases, in that order; junction bases with no gene match: 4. The CDR3 contains 13 residues. Germline CDR1 is ENHRY and CDR2 is SYGVKD. From blood, about 250-500 ng of genomic DNA served as TRB template. The table lists this clonotype with a few counts. TRB rearrangements were amplified by multiplex PCR with BIOMED2 TRB-A/B primers. TCRdb re-derived calls from the multiplex PCR reads in MiXCR, one entry per CDR3 protein. This table holds just over 7,000 distinct CDR3 sequences, around 29% found once.

The receptor's source is a human donor with active COVID-19. V is TRBV10-3 and J is TRBJ2-7, with 7 bases identical to TRBD1. Input material: blood. The CDR3 DNA sequence: TGTGCCATCAGAGGGACAGAGACCTACGAGCAGTACTTC. Translating gives CAIRGTETYEQYF.